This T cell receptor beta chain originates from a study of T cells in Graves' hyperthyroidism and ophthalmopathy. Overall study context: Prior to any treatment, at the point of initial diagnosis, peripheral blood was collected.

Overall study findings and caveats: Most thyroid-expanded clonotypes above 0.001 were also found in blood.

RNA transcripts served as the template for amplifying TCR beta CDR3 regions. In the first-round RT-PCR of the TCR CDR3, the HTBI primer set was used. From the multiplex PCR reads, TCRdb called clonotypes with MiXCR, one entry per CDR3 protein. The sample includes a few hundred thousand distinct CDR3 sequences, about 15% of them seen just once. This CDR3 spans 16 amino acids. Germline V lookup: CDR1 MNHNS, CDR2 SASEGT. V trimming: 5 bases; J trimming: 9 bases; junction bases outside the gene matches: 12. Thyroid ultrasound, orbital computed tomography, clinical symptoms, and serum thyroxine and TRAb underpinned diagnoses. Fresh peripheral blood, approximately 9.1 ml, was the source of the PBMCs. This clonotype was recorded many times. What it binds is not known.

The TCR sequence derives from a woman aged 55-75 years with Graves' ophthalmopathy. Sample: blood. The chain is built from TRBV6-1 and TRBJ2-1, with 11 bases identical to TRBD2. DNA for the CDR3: TGTGCCAGCAGTCGTTCCGGGACTAGCGGCCAGGGTGAGCAGTTCTTC. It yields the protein CASSRSGTSGQGEQFF.